These 3 T cell receptor beta chains were all obtained from the same sample, sequenced in a study of T cell responses to AZD1222 COVID-19 vaccine. Clones were read by immunoSEQ multiplex PCR, and TCRdb kept only the in-frame ones, dropping some. Of about 120,000 clones in the sample, around 93% were seen once. The sequences come from peripheral blood, collected 28 days after the second AZD1222 dose. These receptors were taken from an adult who received the AZD1222 COVID-19 vaccine.

The V and J genes are TRBV7-6 and TRBJ1-5; D uncertain. CDR3 length equals 14 residues. The V gene's germline CDR1 is SGHVS and CDR2 FNYEAQ. Trimming stripped 4 bases from V and 2 bases from J, with 9 bases between. The CDR3 DNA sequence: TGTGCCAGCAGCTCGACCCCGGGCAATCAGCCCCAGCATTTT. It encodes CASSSTPGNQPQHF.

The chain links TRBV7-9 to TRBJ1-6; D is uncertain. The CDR3 has 16 amino acids. V was pared by 4 bases and J by 1 base, with 11 bases between. Germline V lookup: CDR1 SEHNR, CDR2 FQNEAQ (reference sequence). CDR3 in DNA: TGTGCCAGCAGCTCCATAGGTGGATCCTATAATTCACCCCTCCACTTT. Its translation is CASSSIGGSYNSPLHF.

J is TRBJ2-2 and V is TRBV2, with D possibly TRBD1 on 6 matching bases. CDR3 size: 13 residues. Trimming removed 10 bases at V and 8 bases at J, with 17 bases between. The V gene's germline CDR1 is SNHLY and CDR2 FYNNEI. CDR3 DNA: TGTGCCAACGCATTAACAGGGTCGGGGGAGCTGTTTTTT. This sequence encodes CANALTGSGELFF.